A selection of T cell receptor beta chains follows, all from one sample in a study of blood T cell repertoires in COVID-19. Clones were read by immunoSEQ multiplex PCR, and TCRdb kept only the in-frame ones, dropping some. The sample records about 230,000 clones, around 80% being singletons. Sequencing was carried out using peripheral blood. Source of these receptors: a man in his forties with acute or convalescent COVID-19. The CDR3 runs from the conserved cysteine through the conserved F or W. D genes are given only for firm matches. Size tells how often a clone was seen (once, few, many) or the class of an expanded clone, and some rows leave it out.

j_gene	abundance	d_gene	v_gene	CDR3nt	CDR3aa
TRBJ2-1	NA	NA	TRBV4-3	TGCGCCAGCAGCCAAGATTCCAGGGGCAACAATGAGCAGTTCTTC	CASSQDSRGNNEQFF
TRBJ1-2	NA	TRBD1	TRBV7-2	TGTGCCAGCAGCTTTAGCACAGGGGGGAACTATGGCTACACCTTC	CASSFSTGGNYGYTF
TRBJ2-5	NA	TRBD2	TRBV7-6	TGTGCCAGCAGCTTAGATCGCTCTAGCGGCGGAGAGACCCAGTACTTC	CASSLDRSSGGETQYF
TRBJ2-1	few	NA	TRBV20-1	TGCAGTGCTAGTTTACCTAGCCAGTACAATGAGCAGTTCTTC	CSASLPSQYNEQFF
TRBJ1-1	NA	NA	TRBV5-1	TGCGCCAGCAGCTTGGCTGCACAGGGTGCTGAAGCTTTCTTT	CASSLAAQGAEAFF
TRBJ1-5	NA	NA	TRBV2	TGTGCCAGCAAGGGGGAGACTTATCAGCCCCAGCATTTT	CASKGETYQPQHF
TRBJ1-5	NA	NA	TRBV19	TGTGCCAGTAGTATGGGGACTCTATATAGCAATCAGCCCCAGCATTTT	CASSMGTLYSNQPQHF
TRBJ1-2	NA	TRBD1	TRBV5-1	TGCGCCAGCAGCCGTGGGACAGGGGTTGGCTACACCTTC	CASSRGTGVGYTF
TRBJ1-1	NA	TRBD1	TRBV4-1	TGCGCCAGCAGCCAGAGGGGACAGTGGGGGACTGAAGCTTTCTTT	CASSQRGQWGTEAFF
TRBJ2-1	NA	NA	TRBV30	TGTGCCTGGAGTGTACTTAGCGTCCATGAGCAGTTCTTC	CAWSVLSVHEQFF
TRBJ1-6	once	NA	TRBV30	TGTGCCTGGAGTCCGCGCGTATATTCACCCCTCCACTTT	CAWSPRVYSPLHF
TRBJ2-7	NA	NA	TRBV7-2	TGTGCCAGCAGCTTACGCCTAGCGAGCTCCTACGAGCAGTACTTC	CASSLRLASSYEQYF
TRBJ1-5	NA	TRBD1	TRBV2	TGTGCCAGCAGTCCACAGGGGCGGGGAAGCAATCAGCCCCAGCATTTT	CASSPQGRGSNQPQHF
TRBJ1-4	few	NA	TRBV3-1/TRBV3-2	TGTGCCAGCAGCTTCAGGGGTGTTTCGTCTAATGAAAAACTGTTTTTT	CASSFRGVSSNEKLFF
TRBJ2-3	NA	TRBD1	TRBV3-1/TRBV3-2	TGTGCCAGCAGCCGGGGACAGGGCCCCGATACGCAGTATTTT	CASSRGQGPDTQYF
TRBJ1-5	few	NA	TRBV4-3	TGCGCCAGCAGCCAAGATCGGTTAAATCAGCCCCAGCATTTT	CASSQDRLNQPQHF
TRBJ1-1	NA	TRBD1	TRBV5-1	TGCGCCAGCAGCTTCCCGGGACAGGGATCAGGAAACACTGAAGCTTTCTTT	CASSFPGQGSGNTEAFF
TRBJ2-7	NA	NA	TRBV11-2	TGTGCCAGCAGCCACTCGGTGGGAGAGGCTATCGAGCAGTACTTC	CASSHSVGEAIEQYF
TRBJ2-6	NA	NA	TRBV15	TGTGCCACCAGCAGAGATTTACAAACTGGGGCCAACGTCCTGACTTTC	CATSRDLQTGANVLTF
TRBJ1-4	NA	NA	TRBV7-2	TGTGCCAGCAGCTTTTCACAGAATAATGAAAAACTGTTTTTT	CASSFSQNNEKLFF
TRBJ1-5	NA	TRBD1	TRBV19	TGTGCCAGTAGTCCCGGGACAGGGGGCTCTAGCAATCAGCCCCAGCATTTT	CASSPGTGGSSNQPQHF
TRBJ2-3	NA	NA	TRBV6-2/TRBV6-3	TGTGCCAGCAGCTATCCGGGAGTTGATGGAGATACGCAGTATTTT	CASSYPGVDGDTQYF
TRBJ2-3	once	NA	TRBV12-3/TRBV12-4	TGTGCCTCTACGAGCACAGATACGCAGTATTTT	CASTSTDTQYF
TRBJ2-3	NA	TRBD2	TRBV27	TGTGCCAGCAGTCCCAGACTAGCGGGAGAGGGAATAGATACGCAGTATTTT	CASSPRLAGEGIDTQYF
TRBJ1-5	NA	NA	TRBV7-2	TGTGCCAGCAGCGCACAGGGTAATCAGCCCCAGCATTTT	CASSAQGNQPQHF
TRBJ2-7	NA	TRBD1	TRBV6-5	TGTGCCAGCAGTCGGGACAGGGCCTCCCACGAGCAGTACTTC	CASSRDRASHEQYF
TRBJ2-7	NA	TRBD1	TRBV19	TGTGCCAGTAGTAGAGGACAGGGATACTACGAGCAGTACTTC	CASSRGQGYYEQYF
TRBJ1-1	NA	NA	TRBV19	TGTGCCAGTACTCTTTTAGGGGGGGTGAACACTGAAGCTTTCTTT	CASTLLGGVNTEAFF
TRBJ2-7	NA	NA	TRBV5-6	TGTGCCAGCAGGCAAATGACTCTCTCCTACGAGCAGTACTTC	CASRQMTLSYEQYF
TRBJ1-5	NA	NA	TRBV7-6	TGTGCCAGCAGCCAACAGGGTTTCGGTCAGCCCCAGCATTTT	CASSQQGFGQPQHF
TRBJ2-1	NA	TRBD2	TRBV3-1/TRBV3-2	TGTGCCAGCAGCCGTGGGGGAGGGTACAATGAGCAGTTCTTC	CASSRGGGYNEQFF
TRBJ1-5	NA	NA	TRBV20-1	TGCAGTGCTAGTAATACGGCAGGGGACCAGCCCCAGCATTTT	CSASNTAGDQPQHF
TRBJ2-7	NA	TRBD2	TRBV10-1	TGCGCCAGCAGTGAGTCGGGAGCGACTAGCGGTACCTACGAGCAGTACTTC	CASSESGATSGTYEQYF
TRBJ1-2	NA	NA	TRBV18	TGTGCCAGCTCACCAAATCCCCTAGATGGCTACACCTTC	CASSPNPLDGYTF
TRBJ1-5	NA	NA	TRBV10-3	TGTGCCATCAGTCCTATTGATCAGCCCCAGCATTTT	CAISPIDQPQHF
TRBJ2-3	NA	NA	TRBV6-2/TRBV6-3	TGTGCCAGCAGTTTCGGACAGAATACGCAGTATTTT	CASSFGQNTQYF
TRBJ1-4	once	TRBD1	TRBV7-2	TGTGCCAGCAGCTGGACAGGGCTTAATGAAAAACTGTTTTTT	CASSWTGLNEKLFF
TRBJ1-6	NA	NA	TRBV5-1	TGCGCCAGCAGCGGCCGGGACACCAATTCACCCCTCCACTTT	CASSGRDTNSPLHF
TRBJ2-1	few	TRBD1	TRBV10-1	TGCGCCAGCAGTGAGCAGGGGGACTACAATGAGCAGTTCTTC	CASSEQGDYNEQFF
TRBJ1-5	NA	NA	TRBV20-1	TGCAGTGCTAGTGCCCAGGAGGGGCAGCCCCAGCATTTT	CSASAQEGQPQHF
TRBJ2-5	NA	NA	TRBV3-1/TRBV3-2	TGTGCCAGCAGCCAAGGGGACAAAAAAGAGACCCAGTACTTC	CASSQGDKKETQYF
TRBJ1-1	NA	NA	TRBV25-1	TGTGCCAGCATCGACAGGAGCTCGACGAAAACTGAAGCTTTCTTT	CASIDRSSTKTEAFF
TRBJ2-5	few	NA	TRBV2	TGTGCCAGCGGCGCGGGACCGTACCAAGAGACCCAGTACTTC	CASGAGPYQETQYF
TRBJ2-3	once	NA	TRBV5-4	TGTGCCAGCAGCTTGGATCCGGTCGCTGCCGCGCAGTATTTT	CASSLDPVAAAQYF
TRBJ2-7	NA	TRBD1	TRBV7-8	TGTGCCAGCACTCGAGAGGGACAGGGAGTCCACATTAAGCAGTACTTC	CASTREGQGVHIKQYF
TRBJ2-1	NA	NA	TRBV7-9	TGTGCCAGCAGCTTGGAGTATGAGCAGTTCTTC	CASSLEYEQFF
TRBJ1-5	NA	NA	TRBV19	TGTGCCAGTAGTATAGGGGCCCAGAGGCCCCAGCATTTT	CASSIGAQRPQHF
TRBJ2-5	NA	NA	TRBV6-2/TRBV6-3	TGTGCCAGCAGTAACTACTGGGAGACCCAGTACTTC	CASSNYWETQYF
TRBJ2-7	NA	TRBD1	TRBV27	TGTGCCAGCAGTATGACAGGGGGAATACCTGTCGGGCAGTACTTC	CASSMTGGIPVGQYF
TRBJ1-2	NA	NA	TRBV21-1	TGTGCCAGCAGCAAAGCCCCCCAGGGCTACACCTTC	CASSKAPQGYTF
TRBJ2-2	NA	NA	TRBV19	TGTGCCAGTAGTATCGAGACTAGAGGAACCGGGGAGCTGTTTTTT	CASSIETRGTGELFF
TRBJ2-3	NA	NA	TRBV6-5	TGTGCCAGCACCCCCGACCGGGGTCGGGATACGCAGTATTTT	CASTPDRGRDTQYF
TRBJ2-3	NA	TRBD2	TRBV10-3	TGTGCCATCAGTGAGTTAGTCGCGGGAGGGACAGATACGCAGTATTTT	CAISELVAGGTDTQYF
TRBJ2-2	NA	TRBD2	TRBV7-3	TGTGCCAGCAGCCAGGGACTAGCGGGAGCAACCGGGGAGCTGTTTTTT	CASSQGLAGATGELFF
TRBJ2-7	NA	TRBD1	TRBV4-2	TGTGCCAGCAGCCAAGATTACAGGGGTATCGACGAGCAGTACTTC	CASSQDYRGIDEQYF
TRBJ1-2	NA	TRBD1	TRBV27	TGTGCCAGCAGTCCGACCCCCGGGACAGGGTCCCAGGTGCGCTATGGCTACACCTTC	CASSPTPGTGSQVRYGYTF